The 28 T cell receptor beta chains below come from one sample, sequenced in a study of graft-versus-host responses after intestinal transplantation. TCRdb's copy holds only in-frame clones and misses some; the assay was immunoSEQ multiplex PCR. The sample carries more than 95,000 clones, more than 85% recorded once. These receptors lack a known antigen. The source was unstimulated CD4+ T cells sorted from spleen or lymph node cells, collected before intestinal transplant. These receptors all stem from a human donor who received an intestinal transplant.

CDR3 sequence (DNA): TGTGCCAGCAGTGAATTTGTGACAGGGGGGTATAGCAATCAGCCCCAGCATTTT. Protein sequence: CASSEFVTGGYSNQPQHF. The V call is TRBV6-1, the J call TRBJ1-5, with 9 bases that match TRBD1. Germline CDR1 MNHNS, CDR2 SASEGT. The CDR3 length is 18 residues. V shed 2 bases and J 0 bases; nucleotides not matched to a gene: 8.

In its sample, this clone was seen once. The chain combines TRBV19 with TRBJ2-1; the D is unclear. Germline V gives CDR1 LNHDA, CDR2 SQIVND (reference sequence). The CDR3 totals 12 residues. V shed 0 bases and J shed 13 bases, with 10 bases lying between them. CDR3 residues: CASSIDLRPQFF. The CDR3 nucleotides are TGTGCCAGTAGTATAGATCTCAGGCCCCAGTTCTTC.

This chain uses TRBV30 with TRBJ1-3; 10 positions match TRBD1. This CDR3 spans 15 amino acids. Germline assignment: CDR1 GTSNPN and CDR2 SVGIG (reference sequence). With V trimmed by 5 bases and J by 0 bases, 4 bases remained unmatched. The CDR3 sequence: CAWGTGVASGNTIYF. The CDR3 region has the DNA TGTGCCTGGGGGACAGGGGTAGCCTCTGGAAACACCATATATTTT.

V and J are TRBV5-6 and TRBJ1-6; no clear D gene. Between the trimmed V and J ends, which lost 3 bases and 8 bases, there was a span of 15 bases. CDR3 length equals 15 residues. CDR1 SGHDT and CDR2 YYEEEE come from the germline V gene. The CDR3 reads CASSYQVSGHSPLHF. In DNA, the CDR3 is TGTGCCAGCAGCTATCAGGTCTCGGGTCATTCACCCCTCCACTTT. Full variable domain (outside the CDR3, taken from reference TRBV5-6 and TRBJ1-6): DAGVTQSPTHLIKTRGQQVTLRCSPKSGHDTVSWYQQALGQGPQFIFQYYEEEERQRGNFPDRFSGHQFPNYSSELNVNALLLGDSALYLCASSYQVSGHSPLHFGNGTRLTVT.

This clone was detected once. The CDR3 region is CASSERTGGGKLFF. The CDR3 region has the DNA TGTGCCAGCAGTGAAAGGACAGGGGGAGGGAAACTGTTTTTT. This chain connects TRBV2 to TRBJ1-4, with 10 nucleotides matching TRBD1. V shed 2 bases and J 11 bases; nucleotides not matched to a gene: 5. Germline CDR1 reads SNHLY; CDR2 reads FYNNEI. The CDR3 extends over 14 amino acids.

Here the CDR3 DNA reads TGTGCCAGCAGCTGGGGACAGGGTAATGAAAAACTGTTTTTT. Amino acids: CASSWGQGNEKLFF. The V and J genes are TRBV6-1 and TRBJ1-4; 9 positions agree with TRBD1. V was clipped by 6 bases and J by 4 bases; unmatched bases: 3. This CDR3 region has 14 residues. Germline CDR1 is MNHNS and CDR2 is SASEGT.

The chain couples TRBV7-9 to TRBJ2-7; 8 bases agree with TRBD2. With 5 bases clipped from V and 5 bases from J, the junction kept 8 bases outside the gene matches. The CDR3 has 14 residues. CDR1 and CDR2 (germline): SEHNR, FQNEAQ (reference sequence). This CDR3 is CASSPGLATNEQYF. The CDR3 DNA sequence: TGTGCCAGCAGCCCCGGACTAGCTACCAACGAGCAGTACTTC.

This chain connects TRBV6-4 to TRBJ1-2; D might be TRBD1 (5 bases). The CDR3 sequence is 15 residues long. The ends were cut back, 6 bases at V and 4 bases at J, with 18 bases in the middle. Germline V gene lookup returns CDR1 MRHNA and CDR2 SNTAGT. The DNA of the CDR3 is TGTGCCAGCAGGGTCCGGTCCCTCCAGGGCTATGGCTACACCTTC. It encodes CASRVRSLQGYGYTF.

This chain links TRBV9 with TRBJ2-5; 9 nucleotides match TRBD2. The V and J ends lost 0 bases and 4 bases, in that order; junction bases with no gene match: 1. The V gene's germline CDR1 is SGDLS and CDR2 YYNGEE. There are 14 residues in the CDR3. CDR3 DNA: TGTGCCAGCAGCGTAGGCGGGGGGGCAGAGACCCAGTACTTC. Amino acids: CASSVGGGAETQYF.

CDR3 loop: CASSLGPHRGLAKNIQYF. CDR3 DNA sequence: TGTGCCAGCAGCTTAGGGCCCCACAGGGGACTAGCCAAAAACATTCAGTACTTC. V usage is TRBV7-6 and J usage is TRBJ2-4; D may be TRBD1 (7 bases). V lost 1 base, J lost 0 bases, and 16 bases lay in between. CDR3 length equals 18 residues. CDR1 is SGHVS, CDR2 FNYEAQ, per germline.

This clone was seen just once. The chain carries TRBV7-9 and TRBJ2-1, with D possibly being TRBD1 or TRBD2 (5 bases each). Germline V gene data show CDR1 as SEHNR and CDR2 as FQNEAQ (reference sequence). V lost 1 base, J lost 8 bases, and 12 bases lay in between. The CDR3 has 14 residues. CDR3 in DNA: TGTGCCAGCAGCTTAGAACTGGGGACCGATGAGCAGTTCTTC. This codes for CASSLELGTDEQFF.

This chain uses TRBV2 with TRBJ1-5; no firm D call. The CDR3 spans 13 residues. Germline CDR1 SNHLY, CDR2 FYNNEI. The V gene lost 6 bases and the J gene lost 1 base, with 7 bases spanning the gap. CDR3 in amino acids: CASSRDSNQPQHF. CDR3 DNA: TGTGCCAGCAGCCGAGACAGCAATCAGCCCCAGCATTTT.

The chain combines TRBV5-1 with TRBJ2-5; 7 bases map to TRBD1. The length of the CDR3 is 16 residues. V shed 0 bases, J shed 0 bases, and the junction held 5 bases outside the gene matches. The germline CDR1 and CDR2 sequences are SGHRS and YFSETQ. The CDR3 DNA follows: TGCGCCAGCAGCTTGGGGCAGACAGGGCACCAAGAGACCCAGTACTTC. This gives the protein CASSLGQTGHQETQYF.

The V call is TRBV28, the J call TRBJ2-1; 12 positions agree with TRBD2. This CDR3 is 21 amino acids long. Per the germline V gene, CDR1 is MDHEN and CDR2 is SYDVKM. The junction had 22 bases not matched to a gene; V was cut back by 2 bases and J by 8 bases. The CDR3 DNA reads TGTGCCAGCAGTTTACCCCGAACGAAGCGAAGACTAGCGGGAGAGGGCGATGAGCAGTTCTTC. As protein: CASSLPRTKRRLAGEGDEQFF.

The chain uses TRBV6-5 and TRBJ2-7; 8 bases are shared with TRBD2. The CDR3 is 14 amino acids. V was pared by 5 bases and J by 0 bases, with 3 bases of the junction left unmatched. The germline gives CDR1 MNHEY, CDR2 SVGAGI. In DNA form, the CDR3 reads TGTGCCAGCAGTGGTCGGGGGGGCTCCTACGAGCAGTACTTC. Protein sequence: CASSGRGGSYEQYF.

V is TRBV28 and J is TRBJ2-5, with 10 nucleotides matching TRBD1. TRBJ2-7 explains the end of the DNA better; the J call may be wrong. CDR3 length: 15 amino acids. Germline assignment: CDR1 MDHEN and CDR2 SYDVKM. CDR3 nucleotides: TGTGCCAGCAGTCCCGGGGACAGGGGCTCCTACGAGCAGTACTTC. This encodes CASSPGDRGSYEQYF.

This clone was recorded a few times. As DNA, the CDR3 is TGCGCCAGCAGCCAAGAGGACCGGGAGGGCCCGGCAGATACGCAGTATTTT. It translates to CASSQEDREGPADTQYF. The chain employs TRBV4-1 and TRBJ2-3; TRBD2 aligns across 8 bases. CDR3 size: 17 residues. The V segment lost 0 bases and the J segment 4 bases; nucleotides outside the gene matches: 9. The germline V gene has CDR1 MGHRA and CDR2 YSYEKL.

This chain connects TRBV28 to TRBJ1-2; D ambiguous. From germline, CDR1 is MDHEN and CDR2 SYDVKM. This CDR3 has 11 amino acids. Trimming stripped 3 bases from V and 7 bases from J, with 6 bases between. CDR3 in DNA: TGTGCCAGCAGTTTGACCTCTGGCTACACCTTC. Amino acids: CASSLTSGYTF.

The CDR3 sequence: CASSESDRVKFRGANVLTF. As DNA, the CDR3 is TGCGCCAGCAGTGAGTCTGATAGGGTTAAGTTTCGTGGGGCCAACGTCCTGACTTTC. This chain connects TRBV10-1 to TRBJ2-6; no reliable D call. From germline, CDR1 is WNHNN and CDR2 SYGVQD (reference sequence). Trimming removed 0 bases at V and 3 bases at J, with 18 bases between. This CDR3 has 19 residues.

V is TRBV6-5 and J is TRBJ1-2; TRBD1 agrees at 8 bases. This CDR3 has 13 amino acids. Germline V gene sequence: CDR1 MNHEY, CDR2 SVGAGI. Trimming cost V 6 bases and J 6 bases; bases outside gene matches: 6. CDR3 nucleotide sequence: TGTGCCAGCAGCTCACAGGGGGATCATGGCTACACCTTC. It encodes CASSSQGDHGYTF.

The chain couples TRBV4-1 to TRBJ2-5; perhaps D is TRBD1 or TRBD2 (5 bases each). The J call is doubtful: the DNA matches TRBJ2-7 better. The V gene's germline CDR1 is MGHRA and CDR2 YSYEKL. The CDR3 runs to 15 residues. Here the CDR3 DNA reads TGCGCCAGCAGCCAAGACGGGACGGCCCGCTACGAGCAGTACTTC. It yields the protein CASSQDGTARYEQYF.

The sample holds a few counts of this clone. V and J are TRBV5-6 and TRBJ1-4; D call uncertain. Trimming left V 4 bases short and J 8 bases short, with 9 bases between. Germline CDR1 and CDR2: SGHDT and YYEEEE. The CDR3 runs to 12 residues. The CDR3 is CASSARTEKLFF. CDR3 DNA sequence: TGTGCCAGCAGCGCCCGGACGGAAAAACTGTTTTTT.

The V and J genes are TRBV2 and TRBJ2-5, with D possibly TRBD1 on 5 matching bases. This CDR3 contains 12 residues. Trimming left V 4 bases short and J 3 bases short, with 6 bases between. In germline, CDR1 is SNHLY, CDR2 FYNNEI. The CDR3 nucleotides are TGTGCCAGCAGTGTACAGGAAGAGACCCAGTACTTC. It translates to CASSVQEETQYF.

The chain uses TRBV11-2 and TRBJ2-1, with 7 bases aligning to TRBD2. The CDR3 is made up of 15 amino acids. Unmatched junction bases numbered 5, after V lost 0 bases and J lost 6 bases. Germline assignment: CDR1 SGHAT and CDR2 FQNNGV. CDR3 in DNA: TGTGCCAGCAGCTTAGAACTAGCGAGGACCAATGAGCAGTTCTTC. It yields the protein CASSLELARTNEQFF.

The chain is built from TRBV7-9 and TRBJ1-1; TRBD1 might be the D (5 bases). The ends were cut back, 8 bases at V and 4 bases at J, with 5 bases in the middle. Looked up from germline, CDR1 is SEHNR and CDR2 is FQNEAQ (reference sequence). The CDR3 loop spans 10 amino acids. CDR3: CASGGTEAFF. The CDR3 DNA follows: TGTGCCAGCGGGGGCACTGAAGCTTTCTTT.

The chain combines TRBV5-1 with TRBJ2-7; 7 nucleotides align to TRBD1. V shed 0 bases and J 3 bases; nucleotides not matched to a gene: 6. This CDR3 is 15 amino acids long. Per the germline V gene, CDR1 is SGHRS and CDR2 is YFSETQ. The CDR3 bases are TGCGCCAGCAGCTTGGGACAGGGAAGGAGCTACGAGCAGTACTTC. It specifies CASSLGQGRSYEQYF.

J is TRBJ1-2 and V is TRBV6-5; tentatively, D is TRBD1 (5 bases). The CDR3 sequence is 15 residues long. Germline-derived CDR1 and CDR2 are MNHEY and SVGAGI. V lost 0 bases to trimming and J lost 4 bases, with 12 bases between them. The CDR3 region has the DNA TGTGCCAGCAGTTACTCGAGGGGTGGGGGCTATGGCTACACCTTC. It yields the protein CASSYSRGGGYGYTF.

This chain joins TRBV5-1 and TRBJ2-3, with TRBD2 matching over 14 bases. This CDR3 spans 20 amino acids. Germline V CDR1 and CDR2: SGHRS, YFSETQ. J lost 0 bases, V lost 0 bases, and 9 bases had no gene match. The CDR3 sequence: CASSLVTGLAGAASTDTQYF. Written as DNA, the CDR3 is TGCGCCAGCAGCTTGGTGACGGGACTAGCGGGAGCGGCTAGCACAGATACGCAGTATTTT.